Sequencing of this TCR beta chain was carried out in a study of T cell changes during pregnancy in multiple sclerosis. The protocol was immunoSEQ multiplex PCR, while the TCRdb copy is restricted to in-frame clones and leaves out a portion. The sample holds about 50,000 clones, around 92% seen once. Looked up from germline, CDR1 is MNHEY and CDR2 is SVGAGI. The V end was cut by 8 bases, the J end by 6 bases, with 10 bases between. This CDR3 region has 11 residues. Here the sequenced sample was CD4+ T cells from peripheral blood mononuclear cells, taken in the third trimester of pregnancy. The TCR originated in a female donor with multiple sclerosis, enrolled in a pregnancy study. This chain joins TRBV6-5 and TRBJ1-2; D ambiguous. Here the CDR3 reads CASLSFNGYTF. For the CDR3, the DNA is TGTGCCAGCTTGAGTTTTAATGGCTACACCTTC.